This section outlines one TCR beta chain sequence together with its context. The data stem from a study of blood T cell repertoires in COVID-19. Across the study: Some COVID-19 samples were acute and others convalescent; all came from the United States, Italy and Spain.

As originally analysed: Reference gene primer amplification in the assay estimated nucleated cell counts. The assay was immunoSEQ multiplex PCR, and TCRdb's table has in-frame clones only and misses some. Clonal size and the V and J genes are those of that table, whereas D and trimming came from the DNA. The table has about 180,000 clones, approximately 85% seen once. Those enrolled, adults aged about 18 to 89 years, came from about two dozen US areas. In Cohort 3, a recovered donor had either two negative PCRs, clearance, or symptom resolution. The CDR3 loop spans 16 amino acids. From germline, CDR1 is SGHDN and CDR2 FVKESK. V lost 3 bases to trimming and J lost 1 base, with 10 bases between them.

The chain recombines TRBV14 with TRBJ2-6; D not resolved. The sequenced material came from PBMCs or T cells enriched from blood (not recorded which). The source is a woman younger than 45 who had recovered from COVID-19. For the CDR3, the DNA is TGTGCCAGCAGCCACTCGCGTGTGTCTGGGGCCAACGTCCTGACTTTC. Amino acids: CASSHSRVSGANVLTF.